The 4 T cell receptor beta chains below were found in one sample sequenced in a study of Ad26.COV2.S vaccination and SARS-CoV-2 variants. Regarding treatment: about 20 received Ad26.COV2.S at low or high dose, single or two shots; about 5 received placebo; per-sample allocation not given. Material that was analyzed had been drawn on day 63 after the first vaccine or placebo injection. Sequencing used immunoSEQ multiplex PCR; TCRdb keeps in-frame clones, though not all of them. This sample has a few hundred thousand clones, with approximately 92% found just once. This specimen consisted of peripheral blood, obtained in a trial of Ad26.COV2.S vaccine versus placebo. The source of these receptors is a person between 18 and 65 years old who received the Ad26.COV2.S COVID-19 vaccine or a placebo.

CDR3 coding DNA: TGTGCCAGCAGCACCGGAGCGGACAGCCTCTACGAGCAGTACTTC. The encoded protein is CASSTGADSLYEQYF. This sequence joins TRBV7-2 and TRBJ2-7; a possible D gene is TRBD1 (6 bases). Trimming left V 5 bases short and J 3 bases short, with 17 bases between. Germline assignment: CDR1 SGHTA and CDR2 FQGNSA. CDR3 length equals 15 residues.

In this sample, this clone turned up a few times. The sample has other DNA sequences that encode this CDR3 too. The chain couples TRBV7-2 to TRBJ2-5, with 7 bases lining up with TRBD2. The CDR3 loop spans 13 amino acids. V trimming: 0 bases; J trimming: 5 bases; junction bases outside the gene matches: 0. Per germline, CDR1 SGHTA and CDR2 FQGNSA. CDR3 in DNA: TGTGCCAGCAGCTTAGCGGGGGGGGAGACCCAGTACTTC. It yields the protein CASSLAGGETQYF.

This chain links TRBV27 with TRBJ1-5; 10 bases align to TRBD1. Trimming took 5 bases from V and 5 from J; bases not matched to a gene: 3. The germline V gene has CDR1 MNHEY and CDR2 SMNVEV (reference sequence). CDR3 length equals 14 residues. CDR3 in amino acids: CASSPDRGHQPQHF. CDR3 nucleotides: TGTGCCAGCAGTCCAGACAGGGGGCATCAGCCCCAGCATTTT.

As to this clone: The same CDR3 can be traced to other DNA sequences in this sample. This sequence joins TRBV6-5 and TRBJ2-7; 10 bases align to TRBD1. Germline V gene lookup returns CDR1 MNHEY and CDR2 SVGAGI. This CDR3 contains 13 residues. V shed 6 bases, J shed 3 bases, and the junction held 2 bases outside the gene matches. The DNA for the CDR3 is TGTGCCAGCAGCCGGGACAGGGGCTACGAGCAGTACTTC. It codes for CASSRDRGYEQYF.